This T cell receptor (beta chain) was identified in a study of T cell changes during pregnancy in multiple sclerosis. The germline V gene encodes CDR1 MNHEY and CDR2 SVGAGI. This CDR3 spans 16 amino acids. V dropped 4 bases and J dropped 0 bases, with 15 bases sitting between them. Sequencing was performed with immunoSEQ multiplex PCR; in TCRdb, only in-frame clones are kept and a portion is missing. The data contain approximately 84,000 clones, roughly 93% of them singletons. The clonotype comes from a female donor with multiple sclerosis, enrolled in a pregnancy study. The chain uses TRBV6-5 and TRBJ1-1; the D gene is possibly TRBD1 (6 bases). The sample was peripheral blood, taken in the third trimester of pregnancy. CDR3 nucleotide sequence: TGTGCCAGCAGTTGGACAGCCCAGCCCCTGAACACTGAAGCTTTCTTT. It specifies CASSWTAQPLNTEAFF.